The clone carrying this TCR beta chain appeared a single time. The data belong to a study of cytomegalovirus exposure and HLA in healthy donors. Trimming left V 4 bases short and J 0 bases short, with 16 bases between. The CDR3 length is 16 residues. CDR1 SGHRS and CDR2 YFSETQ come from the germline V gene. In the PCR, 60 Vbeta and 13 Jbeta primers were used. The protocol was immunoSEQ multiplex PCR, while the TCRdb copy is restricted to in-frame clones and leaves out a portion. The sample comprises nearly 70,000 clones, about 74% of which are singletons, and approximately 10% rests with the top ten. Sequenced sample: PBMCs. This clonotype originated in a woman between 55 and 75 years old in good health and CMV-seropositive. The rearrangement links TRBV5-1 to TRBJ1-2, with a possible D match to TRBD1 (5 bases). The DNA for the CDR3 is TGCGCCAGCAGCCCCGGACAAGGGGCCCCTAACTATGGCTACACCTTC. This encodes CASSPGQGAPNYGYTF. The entire variable domain, with the rest obtained from reference TRBV5-1 and TRBJ1-2, is as follows: KAGVTQTPRYLIKTRGQQVTLSCSPISGHRSVSWYQQTPGQGLQFLFEYFSETQRNKGNFPGRFSGRQFSNSRSEMNVSTLELGDSALYLCASSPGQGAPNYGYTFGSGTRLTVV.